This TCR beta chain stems from a study of T-cell memory formation after mild COVID-19. Using its own MiXCR run on the 5' RACE reads, TCRdb lists one record per CDR3 protein. The sample has around 450,000 distinct CDR3 sequences; roughly 24% are singletons. V trimming: 0 bases; J trimming: 3 bases; junction bases outside the gene matches: 4. From germline, CDR1 is SGHTA and CDR2 FQGNSA. This CDR3 has 16 amino acids. This clonotype was observed a few times. The chain recombines TRBV7-2 with TRBJ2-3, with TRBD2 matching 9 bases. This sequence was found in an adult woman who had mild COVID-19 (a few samples of this study predate the infection). Cell type and time point are not known. Sequencing used PBMCs or a T cell subset sorted from them (not recorded which). CDR3 in amino acids: CASSLAPGLATDTQYF. DNA of the CDR3: TGTGCCAGCAGCTTAGCGCCGGGACTAGCAACAGATACGCAGTATTTT.